A selection of T cell receptor beta chains follows, all from one sample in a study of T cell changes during pregnancy in multiple sclerosis. TCRdb's copy holds only in-frame clones and misses some; the assay was immunoSEQ multiplex PCR. The sample comprises over 65,000 clones, about nine tenths of which are singletons, and under 3% rests with the top ten. The sequences come from peripheral blood, collected in the first trimester of pregnancy. These receptors were taken from a female donor with multiple sclerosis, enrolled in a pregnancy study. CDR3s include the opening cysteine and the closing phenylalanine or tryptophan. The D gene is left open where the match is weak. Clone size is not always given. Where it is, it says once, few, many or a class for expanded clones.

once	.	TRBV10-1	TRBJ1-1	20	TGCGCCAGCAGTGAGTCTTCTATTGGGGTAGGGGGTTTTTGGAACACTGAAGCTTTCTTT	CASSESSIGVGGFWNTEAFF
.	.	TRBV6-5	TRBJ1-6	16	TGTGCCAGCAGTTCAACAGGAATTCTACTAAATTCACCCCTCCACTTT	CASSSTGILLNSPLHF
.	.	TRBV30	TRBJ2-5	13	TGTGCCTGGAGATTCTCGGAGGGGTTTGCCCAGTACTTC	CAWRFSEGFAQYF
.	.	TRBV27	TRBJ1-6	17	TGTGCCAGCAGTTTATCGACCCGGGTCACGGCTAATTCACCCCTCCACTTT	CASSLSTRVTANSPLHF
once	.	TRBV7-8	TRBJ2-5	14	TGTGCCAGCAGCTTAGACATATTCCAAGAGACCCAGTACTTC	CASSLDIFQETQYF
once	TRBD1	TRBV5-8	TRBJ2-4	15	TGTGCCAGCACCAAGACAGGGGTCGTCAAAAACATTCAGTACTTC	CASTKTGVVKNIQYF
.	.	TRBV5-4	TRBJ1-2	14	TGTGCCAGCAGCTCAATACAGGGTAACTATGGCTACACCTTC	CASSSIQGNYGYTF
.	.	TRBV30	TRBJ1-3	14	TGTGCCTGGAGCGGCGGGGAGGTGGGAAACACCATATATTTT	CAWSGGEVGNTIYF
.	.	TRBV29-1	TRBJ2-7	13	TGCAGCGTTGAGGGGCCAGGTACCTACGAGCAGTACTTC	CSVEGPGTYEQYF
.	.	TRBV28	TRBJ1-2	12	TGTGCCAGTACGGGGATAGCGAGAGGCTACACCTTC	CASTGIARGYTF
.	.	TRBV30	TRBJ2-6	13	TGTGCCTGGAGAATATCTGGGGCCAACGTCCTGACTTTC	CAWRISGANVLTF
.	.	TRBV6-1	TRBJ1-1	13	TGTGCCAGCAGTCAATCTGGAGGCACTGAAGCTTTCTTT	CASSQSGGTEAFF
.	TRBD1	TRBV7-7	TRBJ2-2	14	TGTGCTAGCAGCCCGGGACAGATCACCGGGGAGCTGTTTTTT	CASSPGQITGELFF
.	.	TRBV27	TRBJ2-1	14	TGTGCCAGCAGTTTAGCGAGCCTTGGCGGGGAGCAGTTCTTC	CASSLASLGGEQFF
once	.	TRBV4-3	TRBJ1-5	16	TGCGCCAGCAGCCAAGCCTGGTCCCAGGGGAATCAGCCCCAGCATTTT	CASSQAWSQGNQPQHF
.	.	TRBV28	TRBJ1-1	11	TGTGCCAGCAGTCCCGGGACAGAAGCTTTCTTT	CASSPGTEAFF
.	.	TRBV5-1	TRBJ1-1	15	TGCGCCAGCAGCTTGGATCTCAGGGGAGACACTGAAGCTTTCTTT	CASSLDLRGDTEAFF
.	TRBD2	TRBV19	TRBJ2-1	13	TGTGCCAGTAGTGGGGCGGGAGGACATGAGCAGTTCTTC	CASSGAGGHEQFF
few	.	TRBV9	TRBJ1-2	13	TGTGCCAGCAGCGTAGAGGGGCTGTTCGGCTACACCTTC	CASSVEGLFGYTF
.	.	TRBV19	TRBJ1-1	13	TGTGCCAGTAGTCGGGAGGGGAGCACTGAAGCTTTCTTT	CASSREGSTEAFF
.	TRBD1	TRBV7-9	TRBJ1-4	15	TGTGCCAGCAGCCCTCCGGGACAGTTAAATGAAAAACTGTTTTTT	CASSPPGQLNEKLFF
few	TRBD2	TRBV2	TRBJ2-1	15	TGTGCCAGCAGTCAGACTAGCGGGGGGGCCGATGAGCAGTTCTTC	CASSQTSGGADEQFF
.	.	TRBV11-2	TRBJ2-1	15	TGTGCCAGCAGCTTAGGGTCGGGGGACTACAATGAGCAGTTCTTC	CASSLGSGDYNEQFF
.	.	TRBV6-1	TRBJ2-5	13	TGTGCCAGCAGTGAAAACAACCAAGAGACCCAGTACTTC	CASSENNQETQYF
.	.	TRBV10-3	TRBJ2-1	13	TGTGCCATCAGTGCAGGCTCCTACAATGAGCAGTTCTTC	CAISAGSYNEQFF
.	.	TRBV4-2	TRBJ1-1	15	TGTGCCAGCAGCCACCCAGACAGGCCGAACACTGAAGCTTTCTTT	CASSHPDRPNTEAFF
.	TRBD1	TRBV6-1	TRBJ1-3	15	TGTGCCAGCAGCCTACAGGGGGCCTCTGGAAACACCATATATTTT	CASSLQGASGNTIYF
.	TRBD1	TRBV30	TRBJ1-2	15	TGTGCCTGGAGTACCCGACAGGGACCTAACTATGGCTACACCTTC	CAWSTRQGPNYGYTF
.	.	TRBV28	TRBJ2-5	16	TGTGCCAGCAGTTTGATTTTAACTCGGGTTACAGAGACCCAGTACTTC	CASSLILTRVTETQYF